This T cell receptor beta chain was recorded in a study of T cells in Graves' hyperthyroidism and ophthalmopathy. Germline-derived CDR1 and CDR2 are SGHAT and FQNNGV. V was pared by 2 bases and J by 6 bases, with 11 bases between. The CDR3 contains 13 residues. Amplification of TCR beta CDR3 regions used RNA as the template. TCR CDR3 underwent first-round RT-PCR with the HTBI primer set. Via MiXCR, TCRdb re-called the multiplex PCR reads, giving one row per CDR3 protein. The profile shows about 340,000 distinct CDR3 sequences, around a sixth of them singletons. This sequence was found in a woman between 50 and 59 years old with Graves' hyperthyroidism. The sample taken for sequencing was blood. The rearrangement uses TRBV11-2 and TRBJ2-7; D unclear. CDR3 in DNA: TGTGCCAGCAGCTTATCTCTGGGTTCCGAGCAGTACTTC. It codes for CASSLSLGSEQYF.